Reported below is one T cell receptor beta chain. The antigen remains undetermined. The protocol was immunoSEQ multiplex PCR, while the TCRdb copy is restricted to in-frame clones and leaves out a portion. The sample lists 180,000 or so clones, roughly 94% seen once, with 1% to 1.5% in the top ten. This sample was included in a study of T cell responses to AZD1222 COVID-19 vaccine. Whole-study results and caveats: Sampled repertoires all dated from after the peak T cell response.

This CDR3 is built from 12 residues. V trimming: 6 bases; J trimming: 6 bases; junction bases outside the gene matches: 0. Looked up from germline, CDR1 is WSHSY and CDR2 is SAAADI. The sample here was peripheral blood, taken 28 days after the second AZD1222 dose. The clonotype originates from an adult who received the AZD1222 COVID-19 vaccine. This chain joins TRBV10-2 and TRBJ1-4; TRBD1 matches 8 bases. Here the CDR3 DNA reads TGCGCCAGCAGGGACAGGGATGAAAAACTGTTTTTT. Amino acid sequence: CASRDRDEKLFF.